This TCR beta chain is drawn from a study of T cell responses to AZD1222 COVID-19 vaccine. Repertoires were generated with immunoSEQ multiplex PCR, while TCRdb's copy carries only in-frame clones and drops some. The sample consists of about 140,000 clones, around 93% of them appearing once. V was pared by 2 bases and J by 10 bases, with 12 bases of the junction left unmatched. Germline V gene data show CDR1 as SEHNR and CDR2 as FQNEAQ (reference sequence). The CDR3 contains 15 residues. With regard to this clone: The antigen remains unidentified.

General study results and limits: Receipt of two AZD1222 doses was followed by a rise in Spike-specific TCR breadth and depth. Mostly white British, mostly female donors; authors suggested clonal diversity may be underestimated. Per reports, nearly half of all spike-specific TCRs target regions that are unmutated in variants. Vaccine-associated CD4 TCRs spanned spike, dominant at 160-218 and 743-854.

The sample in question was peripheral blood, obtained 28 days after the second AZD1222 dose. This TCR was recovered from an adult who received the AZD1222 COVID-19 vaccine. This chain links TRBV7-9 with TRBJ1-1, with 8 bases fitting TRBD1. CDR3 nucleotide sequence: TGTGCCAGCAGCTTAATGGGGACAGGCCAGGGGGGAGCTTTCTTT. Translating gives CASSLMGTGQGGAFF.